This paragraph reports one T cell receptor beta chain. A few counts support this clone. The specificity of this receptor is unknown. Base qualities are missing; no much larger clone stands one base away. The data belong to a study of blood T cell repertoires in COVID-19 (dated by TCRdb to the early 2020s). Notes on the research overall: Collaborator samples came from the United States, Italy and Spain and covered acute and convalescent phases of COVID-19. The repertoires were released in a freely available public database meant as a resource for research on the immune response to SARS-CoV-2. Subjects who had been exposed to COVID-19, were actively infected with it, or had recovered from it provided the deeply sampled blood TCRbeta repertoires that made up the dataset. Where available, HLA class I and class II types were obtained from metadata supplied by the sample provider rather than from assay-based typing. The material from the prospective study consisted of cDNA or gDNA derived from T cells, B-cell-depleted T cells, or PBMCs. Nearly every sample came with metadata listing a de-identified subject ID, COVID-19 status, age in years and sex. The samples were drawn from two sources: the first 160 participants of the ongoing ImmuneRACE study, and 1,254 subjects contributed by 6 global collaborators.

General study outcomes and caveats: The amount of clinical and demographic metadata varied by source and participant and was provided uncurated.

Collaborating institutions collected whole blood in K2EDTA tubes following their own protocols. Collaborator samples were shipped for TCRbeta analysis as frozen whole blood, isolated PBMCs, or DNA extracted from either sample type. V drops 1 base and J drops 0 bases, leaving 9 bases in between. The germline V gene yields KGHDR for CDR1 and SFDVKD for CDR2. Including cysteine and phenylalanine, the CDR3 has 17 amino acids. The entry retains the CDR3 DNA only, 51 bases that are in frame from base 1. TCRbeta CDR3 regions were amplified from genomic DNA using the immunoSEQ Assay, a bias-controlled multiplex PCR. On the study's bioinformatics: Nucleated cell counts per sample were estimated from amplification of reference gene primers within the assay. To quantify the absolute abundance of each unique TCRbeta CDR3 rearrangement, sequence reads were collapsed and filtered. For each sample, productive Simpson clonality was calculated as the square root of Simpson's diversity index over productive rearrangements. TCRdb obtained this table from immuneACCESS and retained in-frame rearrangements with V and J assigned. These tables miss some clones; where compared with another copy, unresolved V genes account for less than half of the shortfall, and the remainder is unexplained. V and J calls and clone size come straight from that table; D and trimming were deduced from the DNA. The sample table holds fewer than 300,000 clones, of which approximately 82% were seen once. The ten largest clones represent about 2.5% of the sample.

The sample taken for sequencing was peripheral blood. The clonotype originates from a woman between 65 and 79 years old with active or convalescent COVID-19. The rearrangement combines TRBV24-1 with TRBJ2-6, with TRBD2 as a weak D call on 6 bases. The DNA is TGTGCCACCAGTGATTTCCAGGGAGGCTCTGGGGCCAACGTCCTGACTTTC. The encoded protein is CATSDFQGGSGANVLTF.